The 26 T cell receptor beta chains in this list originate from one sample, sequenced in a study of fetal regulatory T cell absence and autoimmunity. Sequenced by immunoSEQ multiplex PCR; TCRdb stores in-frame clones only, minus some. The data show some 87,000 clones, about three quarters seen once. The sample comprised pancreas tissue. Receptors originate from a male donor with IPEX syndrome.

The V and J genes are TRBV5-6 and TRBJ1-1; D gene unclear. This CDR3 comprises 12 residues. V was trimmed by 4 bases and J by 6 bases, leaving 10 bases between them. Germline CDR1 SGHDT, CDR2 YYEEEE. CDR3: CASSPGLSEAFF. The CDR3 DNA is TGTGCCAGCAGCCCAGGACTCTCTGAAGCTTTCTTT.

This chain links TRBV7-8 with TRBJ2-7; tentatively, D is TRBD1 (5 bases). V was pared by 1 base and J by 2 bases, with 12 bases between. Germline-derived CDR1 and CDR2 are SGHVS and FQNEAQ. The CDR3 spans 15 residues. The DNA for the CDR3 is TGTGCCAGCAGCTTAGAAGGGGTACCTCCCTACGAGCAGTACTTC. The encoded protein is CASSLEGVPPYEQYF.

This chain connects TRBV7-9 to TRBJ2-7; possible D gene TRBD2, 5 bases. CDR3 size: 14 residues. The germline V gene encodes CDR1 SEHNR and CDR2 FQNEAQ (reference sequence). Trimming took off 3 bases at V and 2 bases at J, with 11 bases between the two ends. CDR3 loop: CASSFGGLPYEQYF. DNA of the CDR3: TGTGCCAGCAGCTTCGGAGGTCTACCCTACGAGCAGTACTTC. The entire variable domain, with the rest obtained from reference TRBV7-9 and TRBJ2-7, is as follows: DTGVSQNPRHKITKRGQNVTFRCDPISEHNRLYWYRQTLGQGPEFLTYFQNEAQLEKSRLLSDRFSAERPKGSFSTLEIQRTEQGDSAMYLCASSFGGLPYEQYFGPGTRLTVT.

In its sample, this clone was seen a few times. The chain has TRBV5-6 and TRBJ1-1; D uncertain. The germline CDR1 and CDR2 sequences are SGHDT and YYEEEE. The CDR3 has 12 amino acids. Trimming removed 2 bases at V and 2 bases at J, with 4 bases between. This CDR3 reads CASSFGNTEAFF. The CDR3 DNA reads TGTGCCAGCAGCTTTGGCAACACTGAAGCTTTCTTT. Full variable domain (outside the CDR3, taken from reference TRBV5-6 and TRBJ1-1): DAGVTQSPTHLIKTRGQQVTLRCSPKSGHDTVSWYQQALGQGPQFIFQYYEEEERQRGNFPDRFSGHQFPNYSSELNVNALLLGDSALYLCASSFGNTEAFFGQGTRLTVV.

The CDR3 loop reads CASSPGATSGYEQYF. The DNA of the CDR3 is TGTGCCAGCAGCCCGGGGGCGACTAGCGGCTACGAGCAGTACTTC. J is TRBJ2-7 and V is TRBV5-6, with 9 bases matching TRBD2. CDR1 SGHDT and CDR2 YYEEEE come from the germline V gene. Germline trimming cut 4 bases from V and 3 bases from J; bases unmatched to any gene: 8. The CDR3 has 15 residues.

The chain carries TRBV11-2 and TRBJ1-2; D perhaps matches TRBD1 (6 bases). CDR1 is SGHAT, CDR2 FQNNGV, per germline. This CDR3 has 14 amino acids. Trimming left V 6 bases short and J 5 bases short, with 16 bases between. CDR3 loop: CASSQRGTNYGYTF. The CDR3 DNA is TGTGCCAGCAGTCAGAGGGGGACAAATTATGGCTACACCTTC.

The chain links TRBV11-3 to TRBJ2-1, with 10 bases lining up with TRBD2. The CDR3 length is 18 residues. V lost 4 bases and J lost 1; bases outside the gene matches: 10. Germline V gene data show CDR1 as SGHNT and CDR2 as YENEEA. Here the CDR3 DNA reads TGTGCCAGCAGCTCGGGACTAGCGAGGGGTTGGTCCTACAATGAGCAGTTCTTC. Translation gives CASSSGLARGWSYNEQFF.

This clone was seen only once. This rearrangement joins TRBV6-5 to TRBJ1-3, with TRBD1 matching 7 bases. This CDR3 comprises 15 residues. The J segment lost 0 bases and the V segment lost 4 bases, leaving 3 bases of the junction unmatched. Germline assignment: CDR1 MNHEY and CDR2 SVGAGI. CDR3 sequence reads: CASSFDRASGNTIYF. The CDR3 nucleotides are TGTGCCAGCAGTTTTGACAGGGCCTCTGGAAACACCATATATTTT.

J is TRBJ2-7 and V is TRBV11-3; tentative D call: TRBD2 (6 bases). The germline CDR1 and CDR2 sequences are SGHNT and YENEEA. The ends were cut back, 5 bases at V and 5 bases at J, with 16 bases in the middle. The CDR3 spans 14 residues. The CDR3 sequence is CASSRSGGVNEQYF. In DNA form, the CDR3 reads TGTGCCAGCAGCCGTAGCGGAGGGGTCAACGAGCAGTACTTC.

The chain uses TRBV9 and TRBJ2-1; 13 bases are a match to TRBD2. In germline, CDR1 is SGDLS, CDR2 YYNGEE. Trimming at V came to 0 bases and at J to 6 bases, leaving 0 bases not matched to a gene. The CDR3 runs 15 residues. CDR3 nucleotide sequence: TGTGCCAGCAGCGTAGGGACTAGCGGGAGCAATGAGCAGTTCTTC. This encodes CASSVGTSGSNEQFF.

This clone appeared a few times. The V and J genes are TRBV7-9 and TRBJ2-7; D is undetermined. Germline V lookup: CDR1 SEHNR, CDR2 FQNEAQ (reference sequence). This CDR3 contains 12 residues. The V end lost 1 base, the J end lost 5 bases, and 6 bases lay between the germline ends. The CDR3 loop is CASSLVGNEQYF. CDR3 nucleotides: TGTGCCAGCAGCTTAGTGGGGAACGAGCAGTACTTC.

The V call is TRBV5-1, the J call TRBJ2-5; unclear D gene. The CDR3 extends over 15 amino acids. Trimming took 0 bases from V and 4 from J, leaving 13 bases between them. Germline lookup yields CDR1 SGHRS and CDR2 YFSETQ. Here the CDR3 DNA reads TGCGCCAGCAGCTTGGGCGATGGCTTCCTAGAGACCCAGTACTTC. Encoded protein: CASSLGDGFLETQYF. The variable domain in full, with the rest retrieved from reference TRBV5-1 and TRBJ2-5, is KAGVTQTPRYLIKTRGQQVTLSCSPISGHRSVSWYQQTPGQGLQFLFEYFSETQRNKGNFPGRFSGRQFSNSRSEMNVSTLELGDSALYLCASSLGDGFLETQYFGPGTRLLVL.

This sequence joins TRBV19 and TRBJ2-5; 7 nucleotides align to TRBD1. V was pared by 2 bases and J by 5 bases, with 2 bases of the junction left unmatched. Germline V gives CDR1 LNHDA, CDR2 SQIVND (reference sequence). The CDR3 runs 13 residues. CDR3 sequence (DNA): TGTGCCAGTAGTATAAGCAGGGGGGAGACCCAGTACTTC. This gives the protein CASSISRGETQYF.

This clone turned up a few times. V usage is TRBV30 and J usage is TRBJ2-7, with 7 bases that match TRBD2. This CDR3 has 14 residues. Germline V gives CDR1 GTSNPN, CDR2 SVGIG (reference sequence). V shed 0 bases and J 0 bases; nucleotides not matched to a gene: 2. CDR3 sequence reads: CAWSVAGSSYEQYF. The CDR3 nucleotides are TGTGCCTGGAGTGTAGCGGGGAGCTCCTACGAGCAGTACTTC. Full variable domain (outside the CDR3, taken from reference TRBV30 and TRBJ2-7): SQTIHQWPATLVQPVGSPLSLECTVEGTSNPNLYWYRQAAGRGLQLLFYSVGIGQISSEVPQNLSASRPQDRQFILSSKKLLLSDSGFYLCAWSVAGSSYEQYFGPGTRLTVT.

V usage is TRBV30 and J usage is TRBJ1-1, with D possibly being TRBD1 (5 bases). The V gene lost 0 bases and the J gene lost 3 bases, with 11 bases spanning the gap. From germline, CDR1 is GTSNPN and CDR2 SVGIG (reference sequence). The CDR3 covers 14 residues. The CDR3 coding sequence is TGTGCCTGGAGTGTACTTCGAGGGGACACTGAAGCTTTCTTT. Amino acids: CAWSVLRGDTEAFF. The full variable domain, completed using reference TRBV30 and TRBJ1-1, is SQTIHQWPATLVQPVGSPLSLECTVEGTSNPNLYWYRQAAGRGLQLLFYSVGIGQISSEVPQNLSASRPQDRQFILSSKKLLLSDSGFYLCAWSVLRGDTEAFFGQGTRLTVV.

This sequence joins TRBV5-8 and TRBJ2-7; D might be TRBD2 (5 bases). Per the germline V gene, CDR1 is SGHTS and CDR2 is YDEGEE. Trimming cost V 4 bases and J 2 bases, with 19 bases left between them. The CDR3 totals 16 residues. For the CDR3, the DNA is TGTGCCAGCAGCGAGTCCCTGTCTAGCTCCCCCTACGAGCAGTACTTC. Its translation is CASSESLSSSPYEQYF.

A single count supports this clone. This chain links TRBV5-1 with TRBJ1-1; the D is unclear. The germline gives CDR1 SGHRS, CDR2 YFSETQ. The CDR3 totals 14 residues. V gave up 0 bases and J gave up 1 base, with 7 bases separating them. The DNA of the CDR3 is TGCGCCAGCAGCTTGGGACACGGGAACACTGAAGCTTTCTTT. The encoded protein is CASSLGHGNTEAFF. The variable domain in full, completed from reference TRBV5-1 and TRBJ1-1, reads KAGVTQTPRYLIKTRGQQVTLSCSPISGHRSVSWYQQTPGQGLQFLFEYFSETQRNKGNFPGRFSGRQFSNSRSEMNVSTLELGDSALYLCASSLGHGNTEAFFGQGTRLTVV.

The CDR3 is CASSKGASGAYEQYF. The CDR3 DNA is TGTGCCAGCAGCAAAGGCGCTAGCGGAGCCTACGAGCAGTACTTC. This sequence joins TRBV21-1 and TRBJ2-7; TRBD2 is taken as the D call from the table, unchecked against the DNA. TRBV21-1 constitutes a pseudogene. This CDR3 contains 15 residues.

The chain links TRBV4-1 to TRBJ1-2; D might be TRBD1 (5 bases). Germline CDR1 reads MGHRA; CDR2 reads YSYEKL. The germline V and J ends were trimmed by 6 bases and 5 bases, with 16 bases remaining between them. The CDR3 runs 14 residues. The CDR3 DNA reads TGCGCCAGCAGACGCGTGGGGGGAAAGTATGGCTACACCTTC. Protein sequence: CASRRVGGKYGYTF.

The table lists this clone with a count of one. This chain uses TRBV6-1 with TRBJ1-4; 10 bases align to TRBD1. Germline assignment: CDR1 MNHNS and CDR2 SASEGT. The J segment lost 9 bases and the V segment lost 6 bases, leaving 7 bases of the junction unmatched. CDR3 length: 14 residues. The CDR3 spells CASRGTGVRQKLFF. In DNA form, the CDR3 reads TGTGCCAGCAGGGGGACAGGGGTTCGGCAAAAACTGTTTTTT.

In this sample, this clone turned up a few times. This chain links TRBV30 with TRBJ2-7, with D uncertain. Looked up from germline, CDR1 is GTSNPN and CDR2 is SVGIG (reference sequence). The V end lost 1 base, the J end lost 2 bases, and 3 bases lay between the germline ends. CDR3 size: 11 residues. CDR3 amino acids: CAWSGTYEQYF. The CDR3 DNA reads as TGTGCCTGGAGTGGGACCTACGAGCAGTACTTC.

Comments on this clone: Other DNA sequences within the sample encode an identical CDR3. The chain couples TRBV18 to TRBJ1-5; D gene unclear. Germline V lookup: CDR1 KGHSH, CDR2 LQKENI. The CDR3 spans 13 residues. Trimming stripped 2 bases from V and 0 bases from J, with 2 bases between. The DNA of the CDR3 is TGTGCCAGCTCACCAGATAGCAATCAGCCCCAGCATTTT. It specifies CASSPDSNQPQHF.

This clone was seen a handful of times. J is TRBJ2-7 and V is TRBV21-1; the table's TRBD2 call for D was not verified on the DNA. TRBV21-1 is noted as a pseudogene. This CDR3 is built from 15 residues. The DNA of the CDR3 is TGTGCCAGCAGCAATTCTCTGGAGCGGGGTAACGAGCAGTACTTC. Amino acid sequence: CASSNSLERGNEQYF.

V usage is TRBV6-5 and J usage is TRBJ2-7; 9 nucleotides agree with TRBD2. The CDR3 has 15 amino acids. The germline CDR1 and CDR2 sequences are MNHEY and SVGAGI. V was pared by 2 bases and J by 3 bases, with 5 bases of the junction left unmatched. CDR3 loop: CASSYESSGIYEQYF. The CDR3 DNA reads TGTGCCAGCAGTTACGAATCTAGCGGGATCTACGAGCAGTACTTC.

The CDR3 sequence: CASKKAGGYNEQFF. For the CDR3, the DNA is TGTGCCAGCAAGAAAGCGGGGGGATACAATGAGCAGTTCTTC. The J gene is TRBJ2-1, the V gene TRBV6-6, with 9 bases lining up with TRBD2. The CDR3 totals 14 residues. Germline lookup yields CDR1 MNHNY and CDR2 SVGAGI (reference sequence). With 7 bases clipped from V and 4 bases from J, the junction kept 5 bases outside the gene matches.

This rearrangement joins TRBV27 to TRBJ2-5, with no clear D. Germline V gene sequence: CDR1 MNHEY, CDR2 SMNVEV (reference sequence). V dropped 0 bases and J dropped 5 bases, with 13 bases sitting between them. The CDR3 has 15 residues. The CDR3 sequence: CASSLSAGERETQYF. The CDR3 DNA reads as TGTGCCAGCAGTTTATCGGCAGGTGAAAGGGAGACCCAGTACTTC.